These 25 T cell receptor beta chains were all obtained from the same sample, sequenced in a study of CXCR3-negative and CXCR3-positive naive CD8 T cells. The libraries of TRB cDNA were prepared using 5' RACE with UMI labels. For each CDR3 protein, TCRdb gives one entry from its re-call of the 5' RACE reads, without DNA. This listing includes roughly 89,000 distinct CDR3 sequences. Sequencing used naive CXCR3- CD8+ T cells from blood. Subset reported: CD45RO-CCR7+CD27+CD95- naive CD8+ T cells lacking CXCR3 (TNR3-). Receptors were obtained from a human donor in good health. Some clones in this sample may be carry-over from other donors' samples.

The chain is built from TRBV6-2 or TRBV6-3 and TRBJ2-3. CDR1 MNHEY and CDR2 SVGEGT come from the germline V gene. The CDR3 sequence is 15 residues long. Here the CDR3 reads CASSSTELGTDTQYF.

The J gene is TRBJ2-1, the V gene TRBV2; TCRdb picks TRBD1, but there is no DNA to check that call. The CDR3 runs to 15 residues. Germline CDR1 reads SNHLY; CDR2 reads FYNNEI. CDR3 residues: CASLLGSRSYNEQFF. Full variable domain (missing parts from reference TRBV2 and TRBJ2-1): EPEVTQTPSHQVTQMGQEVILRCVPISNHLYFYWYRQILGQKVEFLVSFYNNEISEKSEIFDDQFSVERPDGSNFTLKIRSTKLEDSAMYFCASLLGSRSYNEQFFGPGTRLTVL.

The chain joins TRBV7-9 to TRBJ1-2; TCRdb's assignment of TRBD1 cannot be checked, as there is no DNA. Germline CDR1 is SEHNR and CDR2 is FQNEAQ (reference sequence). This CDR3 is built from 13 residues. The CDR3 sequence: CASRSGTDDGYTF.

V usage is TRBV25-1 and J usage is TRBJ2-3; the TCRdb D gene call, TRBD2, has no DNA to confirm it. The length of the CDR3 is 11 residues. CDR1 is MGHDK and CDR2 is SYGVNS in the germline V gene. The CDR3 spells CASSVEGTQYF.

The chain is built from TRBV29-1 and TRBJ1-2; as DNA is missing, the TRBD1 call by TCRdb cannot be tested. Germline assignment: CDR1 SQVTM and CDR2 ANQGSEA. There are 11 residues in the CDR3. The CDR3 region is CSDSGFYGYTF. The entire variable domain, with the rest obtained from reference TRBV29-1 and TRBJ1-2, is as follows: SAVISQKPSRDICQRGTSLTIQCQVDSQVTMMFWYRQQPGQSLTLIATANQGSEATYESGFVIDKFPISRPNLTFSTLTVSNMSPEDSSIYLCSDSGFYGYTFGSGTRLTVV.

The rearrangement uses TRBV19 and TRBJ2-7. The length of the CDR3 is 16 residues. The germline V gene encodes CDR1 LNHDA and CDR2 SQIVND (reference sequence). The CDR3 sequence: CASSGDEGSRSYEQYF.

The chain is built from TRBV29-1 and TRBJ1-2. CDR1 is SQVTM and CDR2 is ANQGSEA in the germline V gene. The CDR3 has 12 residues. The CDR3 protein is CSVDGNFYGYTF.

The chain has TRBV7-9 and TRBJ1-1. CDR3 size: 13 residues. Germline-derived CDR1 and CDR2 are SEHNR and FQNEAQ (reference sequence). This chain's CDR3 is CASSPLDNTEAFF.

The rearrangement joins TRBV7-3 to TRBJ2-7; TCRdb outputs TRBD2, but without DNA this stays unchecked. The V gene's germline CDR1 is SGHTA and CDR2 FQGTGA. The CDR3 spans 14 residues. This CDR3 reads CASSSLAGAYEQYF.

The chain joins TRBV7-9 to TRBJ2-2; TCRdb's D call of TRBD1 is untestable without DNA. The CDR3 runs to 16 residues. Germline lookup yields CDR1 SEHNR and CDR2 FQNEAQ (reference sequence). CDR3 sequence reads: CASSFFGTADTGELFF.

CDR3 loop: CASSHGLAGVNEQFF. V and J are TRBV12-3 or TRBV12-4 and TRBJ2-1; TCRdb indicates TRBD2, and absent DNA this call remains unverified. This CDR3 is built from 15 residues.

This chain joins TRBV5-1 and TRBJ1-1. The CDR3 is made up of 14 amino acids. Germline CDR1 and CDR2: SGHRS and YFSETQ. The CDR3 is CASSLSQSNTEAFF.

The chain uses TRBV28 and TRBJ1-1; TCRdb's D call of TRBD1 is untestable without DNA. Germline V gives CDR1 MDHEN, CDR2 SYDVKM. This CDR3 region has 14 residues. CDR3 loop: CASDRGGMNTEAFF.

Here the CDR3 reads CASSPQDRVEQYF. The chain links TRBV7-9 to TRBJ2-7; with no DNA, the TCRdb D assignment of TRBD1 cannot be verified. Germline V gene sequence: CDR1 SEHNR, CDR2 FQNEAQ (reference sequence). CDR3 size: 13 residues.

The chain links TRBV29-1 to TRBJ2-1; TCRdb gives TRBD2 as the D gene, but with no DNA this cannot be confirmed. Per the germline V gene, CDR1 is SQVTM and CDR2 is ANQGSEA. The CDR3 extends over 14 amino acids. The CDR3 sequence: CSVGLAGNYNEQFF.

J is TRBJ2-1 and V is TRBV6-5. CDR1 is MNHEY, CDR2 SVGAGI, per germline. The CDR3 spans 12 residues. The CDR3 sequence: CASRPSIYEQFF.

This chain joins TRBV7-9 and TRBJ2-7. CDR3 length equals 13 residues. Germline values: CDR1 SEHNR, CDR2 FQNEAQ (reference sequence). The CDR3 reads CASSFQTPHEQYF.

The rearrangement links TRBV21-1 to TRBJ1-1; lacking DNA, the TRBD1 call made by TCRdb goes unchecked. TRBV21-1 is flagged as a pseudogene. This CDR3 spans 18 amino acids. This CDR3 reads CASSKLSRDRGGDTEAFF.

CDR3 protein: CASSRAGVHNEKFF. The V and J genes are TRBV19 and TRBJ2-1; the D call from TCRdb, TRBD2, cannot be confirmed without DNA. This CDR3 contains 14 residues. The germline V gene encodes CDR1 LNHDA and CDR2 SQIVND (reference sequence).

The rearrangement links TRBV29-1 to TRBJ2-1; checking the TCRdb D call of TRBD1 is not possible without DNA. CDR3 length: 13 residues. Germline V lookup: CDR1 SQVTM, CDR2 ANQGSEA. CDR3 protein: CSVDPGQGSEQFF.

This chain uses TRBV21-1 with TRBJ2-1; TCRdb lists TRBD1, though no DNA is available to test this call. TRBV21-1 represents a pseudogene. The CDR3 has 17 residues. CDR3 in amino acids: CASSKLHRGRKDYEQFF.

The V and J genes are TRBV14 and TRBJ1-2. Germline loops: CDR1 SGHDN, CDR2 FVKESK. The CDR3 has 16 residues. Here the CDR3 reads CASSQELIASNYGYTF.

This rearrangement joins TRBV20-1 to TRBJ1-2. Germline V gene sequence: CDR1 DFQATT, CDR2 SNEGSKA (reference sequence). CDR3 length: 17 residues. The CDR3 sequence: CSARSSTGRDLNYGYTF.

This chain links TRBV14 with TRBJ2-7; TCRdb designates TRBD1, a call that cannot be tested without DNA. The CDR3 is made up of 16 amino acids. Germline-derived CDR1 and CDR2 are SGHDN and FVKESK. CDR3 region: CASSQTGSSSSYEQYF.

CDR3 amino acids: CSADDSAGGYNEQFF. The genes are TRBV20-1 and TRBJ2-1; TCRdb's D call, TRBD2, is unchecked because there is no DNA. This CDR3 comprises 15 residues. Per the germline V gene, CDR1 is DFQATT and CDR2 is SNEGSKA (reference sequence).